One sample yielded the 15 T cell receptor beta chains listed below, sequenced in a study of T cell repertoires in cytomegalovirus infection. TCRdb ran MiXCR on the reads and lists one entry per CDR3 protein. The data hold some 800,000 distinct CDR3 sequences, with just under 30% observed a single time. Their antigen targets remain unknown. The input for sequencing was cultured CD8+ T cells from PBMCs, taken from culture after CMV antigen stimulation. The source of these receptors is a human donor in good health (CMV status not recorded). Some clones in this sample may be carry-over from other donors' samples.

This clonotype showed up many times. The chain carries TRBV7-6 and TRBJ2-1; D assignment may be TRBD1 or TRBD2 (6 bases each). Trimming removed 0 bases at V and 3 bases at J, with 15 bases between. The CDR3 runs 17 residues. In germline, CDR1 is SGHVS, CDR2 FNYEAQ. The CDR3 DNA reads as TGTGCCAGCAGCTTAGCGATCAAGGGGGGCCTCTACAATGAGCAGTTCTTC. It codes for CASSLAIKGGLYNEQFF.

The sample holds many counts of this clonotype. The chain combines TRBV7-9 with TRBJ2-7; D tentatively reads TRBD1 or TRBD2 (5 bases each). This CDR3 contains 12 residues. Germline-derived CDR1 and CDR2 are SEHNR and FQNEAQ (reference sequence). The ends were cut back, 5 bases at V and 7 bases at J, with 12 bases in the middle. The CDR3 DNA sequence: TGTGCCAGCAGCCTCGGGACGAGAGAGCAGTACGTC. Translated: CASSLGTREQYV.

This clonotype was counted between two and nine times. The chain has TRBV20-1 and TRBJ1-2; 8 bases line up with TRBD1. V trimming: 2 bases; J trimming: 6 bases; junction bases outside the gene matches: 2. The CDR3 extends over 12 amino acids. Germline V CDR1 and CDR2: DFQATT, SNEGSKA (reference sequence). CDR3 nucleotide sequence: TGCAGTGCTAGACCAGGGGGCCATGGCTACACCTTC. This sequence encodes CSARPGGHGYTF.

This clonotype was counted many times. The chain employs TRBV7-2 and TRBJ2-1; 10 bases are a match to TRBD2. The germline gives CDR1 SGHTA, CDR2 FQGNSA. This CDR3 has 17 amino acids. With V trimmed by 5 bases and J by 0 bases, 7 bases remained unmatched. CDR3 sequence: CASSHQLAGSSYNEQFF. The CDR3 bases are TGTGCCAGCAGCCATCAACTAGCGGGGAGCTCCTACAATGAGCAGTTCTTC.

This clonotype was seen a few times. The gene calls are TRBV7-6 and TRBJ1-2, with TRBD1 as a possible D gene (6 bases). Germline V lookup: CDR1 SGHVS, CDR2 FNYEAQ. CDR3 length: 14 amino acids. The germline V and J ends were trimmed by 3 bases and 7 bases, with 15 bases remaining between them. The CDR3 reads CASSFITGTGGYTF. DNA of the CDR3: TGTGCCAGCAGCTTTATTACAGGGACTGGTGGCTACACCTTC.

A few counts support this clonotype. V is TRBV7-2 and J is TRBJ2-1; TRBD1 is a possible D gene (6 bases). Looked up from germline, CDR1 is SGHTA and CDR2 is FQGNSA. This CDR3 has 13 residues. V lost 1 base and J 8 bases, leaving 9 bases between the germline ends. The CDR3 DNA is TGTGCCAGCAGCTTAGACGCAGGGGATGAGCAGTTCTTC. Translating it yields CASSLDAGDEQFF.

The chain employs TRBV7-9 and TRBJ2-3; 7 positions match TRBD1. There are 15 residues in the CDR3. Germline lookup yields CDR1 SEHNR and CDR2 FQNEAQ (reference sequence). After removal of 7 bases from V and 2 bases from J, the junction contained 9 bases not matched to a gene. CDR3 sequence reads: CASNQGDRNTDTQYF. The CDR3 DNA reads TGTGCCAGCAACCAGGGGGACCGAAACACAGATACGCAGTATTTT.

This sequence joins TRBV4-1 and TRBJ2-1; the D is unclear. The germline gives CDR1 MGHRA, CDR2 YSYEKL. V was shortened by 2 bases and J by 8 bases, with 10 bases between the two germline ends. The CDR3 extends over 13 amino acids. CDR3 DNA sequence: TGCGCCAGCAGCCAATTCTTAACGCATGAGCAGTTCTTC. Translated: CASSQFLTHEQFF.

The J gene is TRBJ2-1, the V gene TRBV12-3 or TRBV12-4, with TRBD2 matching over 9 bases. The CDR3 sequence is 16 residues long. The trim removed 3 bases at V and 10 bases at J, leaving 13 bases unmatched. The CDR3 DNA sequence: TGTGCCAGCAGTTTGCTACTAGCGGGTGATCTGATAGAGCAGTTCTTC. Its translation is CASSLLLAGDLIEQFF.

The chain couples TRBV25-1 to TRBJ2-3; D tentatively reads TRBD1 or TRBD2 (5 bases each). Germline CDR1 reads MGHDK; CDR2 reads SYGVNS. The CDR3 length is 12 residues. The V and J ends lost 3 bases and 13 bases respectively, with 14 bases between them. CDR3 nucleotide sequence: TGTGCCAGCAGTGAGGGGAGTGGGGGAAAGTATTTT. Residues: CASSEGSGGKYF. Using reference TRBV25-1 and TRBJ2-3 for the parts outside the CDR3, the full variable domain is EADIYQTPRYLVIGTGKKITLECSQTMGHDKMYWYQQDPGMELHLIHYSYGVNSTEKGDLSSESTVSRIRTEHFPLTLESARPSHTSQYLCASSEGSGGKYFGPGTRLTVL.

The chain joins TRBV6-6 to TRBJ2-1, with D tentatively TRBD2 (7 bases). The germline V gene encodes CDR1 MNHNY and CDR2 SVGAGI (reference sequence). Deletions cut 2 bases from V and 2 bases from J, with 10 bases between. The CDR3 is 15 residues long. The CDR3: CASSYKGGAYNEQFF. CDR3 nucleotides: TGTGCCAGCAGTTACAAAGGGGGGGCCTACAATGAGCAGTTCTTC.

This clonotype was observed at least ten times. The genes are TRBV7-2 and TRBJ2-5; D not certain. The germline V gene encodes CDR1 SGHTA and CDR2 FQGNSA. The CDR3 is 15 amino acids. With 1 base removed from V and 5 bases from J, the gap between germline ends came to 14 bases. The CDR3 DNA sequence: TGTGCCAGCAGCTTAGTGGCCGCCCCGGGTGAGACCCAGTACTTC. Protein sequence: CASSLVAAPGETQYF.

The chain recombines TRBV6-2 or TRBV6-3 with TRBJ2-7; 9 positions match TRBD1. The CDR3 length is 15 residues. V was clipped by 5 bases and J by 2 bases; unmatched bases: 7. Germline V gene sequence: CDR1 MNHEY, CDR2 SVGEGT. CDR3: CASSPPGQGPYEQYV. Here the CDR3 DNA reads TGTGCCAGCAGTCCCCCCGGACAGGGGCCCTACGAGCAGTACGTC.

The chain has TRBV4-1 and TRBJ2-1; 11 positions match TRBD2. The CDR3 covers 15 residues. CDR1 and CDR2 (germline): MGHRA, YSYEKL. V lost 5 bases and J lost 4; bases outside the gene matches: 4. CDR3 loop: CASSSGLAEYNEQFF. In DNA, the CDR3 is TGCGCCAGCAGCTCGGGACTAGCGGAGTACAATGAGCAGTTCTTC.

Points on this clonotype: Its ends do not fully match the called genes, so a read error is possible. The chain is built from TRBV7-8 and TRBJ2-1; the D gene is possibly TRBD2 (7 bases). The J call is in doubt because the DNA end fits TRBJ2-7 better. CDR3 size: 17 residues. Germline CDR1 SGHVS, CDR2 FQNEAQ. CDR3 bases: TGTGCCAGCAGCTTAAATCCCAGGAGAGGGGGGGCCTATGAGCAGTACTTC. Amino acids: CASSLNPRRGGAYEQYF.